These 27 T cell receptor beta chains were all obtained from the same sample, sequenced in a study of Ad26.COV2.S vaccination and SARS-CoV-2 variants. Here immunoSEQ multiplex PCR was the method, and the copy in TCRdb shows in-frame clones only, minus some. Found here are about 680,000 clones, around 90% of them singletons; the top ten hold around 1.5%. Treatment meaning: about 20 received Ad26.COV2.S at low or high dose, single or two shots; about 5 received placebo; per-sample allocation not given. Sampling was done on day 63 after the first vaccine or placebo injection. The starting material was peripheral blood, obtained in a trial of Ad26.COV2.S vaccine versus placebo. The receptors derive from a person between 18 and 60 years old who received the Ad26.COV2.S COVID-19 vaccine or a placebo.

The J gene is TRBJ1-1, the V gene TRBV5-8, with TRBD1 identical over 7 bases. V shed 4 bases and J 0 bases; nucleotides not matched to a gene: 3. CDR3 size: 14 residues. Germline V gene data show CDR1 as SGHTS and CDR2 as YDEGEE. CDR3 protein: CASSATGVNTEAFF. CDR3 sequence (DNA): TGTGCCAGCAGCGCAACAGGGGTGAACACTGAAGCTTTCTTT.

This sequence joins TRBV13 and TRBJ1-1; TRBD1 aligns across 9 bases. This CDR3 is built from 15 residues. Germline lookup yields CDR1 PRHDT and CDR2 FYEKMQ (reference sequence). The junction had 9 bases not matched to a gene; V was cut back by 5 bases and J by 5 bases. The CDR3 DNA sequence: TGTGCCAGCAGCCCCGGGACAGGGTTGAGGACTGAAGCTTTCTTT. It is translated as CASSPGTGLRTEAFF. Drawing the rest from reference TRBV13 and TRBJ1-1, the complete variable domain is AAGVIQSPRHLIKEKRETATLKCYPIPRHDTVYWYQQGPGQDPQFLISFYEKMQSDKGSIPDRFSAQQFSDYHSELNMSSLELGDSALYFCASSPGTGLRTEAFFGQGTRLTVV.

This clone was seen a single time. The chain carries TRBV5-4 and TRBJ1-4, with 8 bases that match TRBD1. The CDR3 totals 15 residues. Germline trimming cut 5 bases from V and 0 bases from J; bases unmatched to any gene: 3. CDR1 is SGHNT, CDR2 YYREEE, per germline (reference sequence). In DNA form, the CDR3 reads TGTGCCAGCAGACACAGGGGGTCAACTAATGAAAAACTGTTTTTT. It specifies CASRHRGSTNEKLFF.

The genes are TRBV18 and TRBJ2-3, with D unresolved. The CDR3 sequence is 16 residues long. V lost 1 base to trimming and J lost 6 bases, with 17 bases between them. The germline gives CDR1 KGHSH, CDR2 LQKENI. In DNA, the CDR3 is TGTGCCAGCTCACCACTAACTATGGGTGAAGCGGATACGCAGTATTTT. Its protein is CASSPLTMGEADTQYF.

The chain uses TRBV11-2 and TRBJ1-1; no reliable D call. The V gene lost 3 bases and the J gene lost 0 bases, with 20 bases spanning the gap. The CDR3 totals 18 residues. Germline V gene data show CDR1 as SGHAT and CDR2 as FQNNGV. The CDR3 loop reads CASSFYPVGRGMNTEAFF. CDR3 in DNA: TGTGCCAGCAGCTTTTACCCGGTCGGGCGGGGAATGAACACTGAAGCTTTCTTT.

V usage is TRBV18 and J usage is TRBJ1-1; 9 nucleotides agree with TRBD1. V lost 3 bases and J lost 4; bases outside the gene matches: 6. Germline V lookup: CDR1 KGHSH, CDR2 LQKENI. This CDR3 contains 15 residues. This chain's CDR3 is CASSPRDRAGTEAFF. As DNA, the CDR3 is TGTGCCAGCTCACCGCGGGACAGGGCTGGCACTGAAGCTTTCTTT.

The V call is TRBV6-5, the J call TRBJ1-1; TRBD1 agrees at 8 bases. Germline CDR1 and CDR2: MNHEY and SVGAGI. V shed 0 bases and J 5 bases; nucleotides not matched to a gene: 2. CDR3 length: 14 residues. CDR3 DNA sequence: TGTGCCAGCAGTTACTCGGACAGGGAGACTGAAGCTTTCTTT. Translating it yields CASSYSDRETEAFF.

The gene calls are TRBV7-6 and TRBJ1-4; D not resolved. Germline V CDR1 and CDR2: SGHVS, FNYEAQ. The V gene lost 3 bases and the J gene lost 3 bases, with 8 bases spanning the gap. The length of the CDR3 is 14 residues. The CDR3 bases are TGTGCCAGCAGCTTTAGGGCGGCTAATGAAAAACTGTTTTTT. Residues: CASSFRAANEKLFF.

The gene calls are TRBV19 and TRBJ1-2, with no clear D. V lost 4 bases, J lost 2 bases, and 11 bases lay in between. Germline V gene sequence: CDR1 LNHDA, CDR2 SQIVND (reference sequence). This CDR3 spans 14 amino acids. CDR3 bases: TGTGCCAGTAGTACTGCGAGGCTCAACTATGGCTACACCTTC. It yields the protein CASSTARLNYGYTF.

V is TRBV11-2 and J is TRBJ2-6, with 7 bases fitting TRBD1. This CDR3 has 16 residues. V gave up 5 bases and J gave up 1 base; unmatched junction bases: 5. The V gene's germline CDR1 is SGHAT and CDR2 FQNNGV. The CDR3 here is CASSRDSSSGANVLTF. The CDR3 coding sequence is TGTGCCAGCAGCCGGGACAGCTCGTCTGGGGCCAACGTCCTGACTTTC.

This chain uses TRBV24-1 with TRBJ2-1; possibly TRBD2 for D (6 bases). CDR1 is KGHDR and CDR2 is SFDVKD in the germline V gene. CDR3 length: 18 residues. Trimming stripped 3 bases from V and 6 bases from J, with 23 bases between. CDR3 amino acids: CATSDAGPTRGLGNEQFF. The CDR3 nucleotides are TGTGCCACCAGTGATGCGGGGCCTACCCGAGGGTTGGGCAATGAGCAGTTCTTC.

The rearrangement links TRBV5-1 to TRBJ1-2; possibly TRBD1 for D (6 bases). From germline, CDR1 is SGHRS and CDR2 YFSETQ. This CDR3 region has 14 residues. With 3 bases removed from V and 6 bases from J, the gap between germline ends came to 15 bases. The CDR3 reads CASSSGQPWHGYTF. The DNA of the CDR3 is TGCGCCAGCAGCTCAGGACAGCCCTGGCATGGCTACACCTTC.

A single count supports this clone. The V and J genes are TRBV5-1 and TRBJ1-3, with 7 bases identical to TRBD1. The CDR3 extends over 13 amino acids. Trimming at V came to 7 bases and at J to 4 bases, leaving 5 bases not matched to a gene. Germline CDR1 reads SGHRS; CDR2 reads YFSETQ. CDR3 region: CASGGTEGNTIYF. The CDR3 DNA follows: TGCGCCAGCGGTGGGACAGAGGGAAACACCATATATTTT. Full variable domain (remainder filled in from reference TRBV5-1 and TRBJ1-3): KAGVTQTPRYLIKTRGQQVTLSCSPISGHRSVSWYQQTPGQGLQFLFEYFSETQRNKGNFPGRFSGRQFSNSRSEMNVSTLELGDSALYLCASGGTEGNTIYFGEGSWLTVV.

The table lists this clone with a count of one. V gene TRBV9 combines with J gene TRBJ2-4, with 7 bases matching TRBD1. Germline values: CDR1 SGDLS, CDR2 YYNGEE. The CDR3 sequence is 19 residues long. V dropped 2 bases and J dropped 0; count of bases not matched to a gene: 14. The CDR3 nucleotides read TGTGCCAGCAGCGTTGGGACAGAAAGTTTTGAAATAGCCAAAAACATTCAGTACTTC. Translation gives CASSVGTESFEIAKNIQYF.

The rearrangement joins TRBV6-2 or TRBV6-3 to TRBJ1-1, with 8 bases lining up with TRBD1. The germline V gene has CDR1 MNHEY and CDR2 SVGEGT. This CDR3 has 16 residues. Trimming removed 4 bases from V and 3 bases from J; junction bases left unmatched: 10. The CDR3: CASSFHLGTGDTEAFF. The CDR3, as DNA: TGTGCCAGCAGTTTCCATCTTGGGACAGGAGACACTGAAGCTTTCTTT.

A word on this clone: Other nucleotide sequences from this sample produce the same CDR3. The V and J genes are TRBV19 and TRBJ1-1; D gene uncertain. V was trimmed by 3 bases and J by 1 base, leaving 6 bases between them. The CDR3 sequence is 13 residues long. Germline values: CDR1 LNHDA, CDR2 SQIVND (reference sequence). CDR3 amino acids: CASSIVRNTEAFF. The CDR3 nucleotides read TGTGCCAGTAGTATTGTGAGGAACACTGAAGCTTTCTTT.

This chain uses TRBV4-3 with TRBJ2-5, with 9 bases aligning to TRBD2. V trimming: 7 bases; J trimming: 6 bases; junction bases outside the gene matches: 9. Germline V gene data show CDR1 as LGHNA and CDR2 as YSLEER. The length of the CDR3 is 14 residues. The CDR3 here is CASNLRGGRKTQYF. CDR3 DNA: TGCGCCAGCAATTTGCGGGGGGGCCGGAAGACCCAGTACTTC.

This chain links TRBV6-6 with TRBJ1-5; D remains ambiguous. Trimming stripped 5 bases from V and 7 bases from J, with 9 bases between. In germline, CDR1 is MNHNY, CDR2 SVGAGI (reference sequence). The CDR3 covers 12 residues. CDR3 sequence (DNA): TGTGCCAGCAGTGAGTGGCACCAGCCCCAGCATTTT. As protein: CASSEWHQPQHF.

The V gene is TRBV7-3, the J gene TRBJ2-2; 11 bases are a match to TRBD1. The V and J ends lost 5 bases and 4 bases, in that order; junction bases with no gene match: 6. Germline assignment: CDR1 SGHTA and CDR2 FQGTGA. The CDR3 is 16 amino acids. The CDR3 region is CASSDRDRGSTGELFF. CDR3 nucleotide sequence: TGTGCCAGCAGCGACCGGGACAGGGGGTCCACCGGGGAGCTGTTTTTT.

The DNA of the CDR3 is TGTGCCAGCAGCTTAGTGGCAGAACCCCTCCACTTT. Residues: CASSLVAEPLHF. The V gene is TRBV7-8, the J gene TRBJ1-6; D not certain. This CDR3 is 12 amino acids long. The germline gives CDR1 SGHVS, CDR2 FQNEAQ. Between the trimmed V and J ends, which lost 1 base and 12 bases, there was a span of 7 bases.

The V gene is TRBV11-2, the J gene TRBJ2-1; 7 positions match TRBD1. CDR3 length: 17 amino acids. V dropped 0 bases and J dropped 1; count of bases not matched to a gene: 6. CDR1 is SGHAT, CDR2 FQNNGV, per germline. The CDR3: CASSLEPVRGSYNEQFF. CDR3 DNA: TGTGCCAGCAGCTTAGAACCTGTCAGGGGGTCCTACAATGAGCAGTTCTTC.

This chain connects TRBV24-1 to TRBJ2-7; D remains unclear. Trimming removed 3 bases from V and 7 bases from J, with 18 bases in between. Germline loops: CDR1 KGHDR, CDR2 SFDVKD. The length of the CDR3 is 15 residues. The CDR3 loop is CATSDGSRSTAEQYF. The DNA for the CDR3 is TGTGCCACCAGTGATGGCTCGCGCTCGACGGCGGAGCAGTACTTC.

This rearrangement joins TRBV7-9 to TRBJ1-1; D is uncertain. The CDR3 has 16 amino acids. Trimming cost V 0 bases and J 3 bases, with 14 bases left between them. Germline V gene lookup returns CDR1 SEHNR and CDR2 FQNEAQ (reference sequence). The CDR3 sequence: CASSLAVSRRDTEAFF. CDR3 DNA: TGTGCCAGCAGCTTAGCAGTGTCACGGAGGGACACTGAAGCTTTCTTT.

V is TRBV24-1 and J is TRBJ1-1; D may be TRBD1 (5 bases). Germline V gene lookup returns CDR1 KGHDR and CDR2 SFDVKD. V was cut by 2 bases and J by 11 bases, with 14 bases left in between. This CDR3 has 13 amino acids. The chain's CDR3 is CATSDWRGSFAFF. The DNA of the CDR3 is TGTGCCACCAGTGATTGGAGGGGCTCTTTCGCTTTCTTT.

Written as DNA, the CDR3 is TGTGCCAGCAGCTTAGGTGGCAGCTACGCCTCTGGAAACACCATATATTTT. Protein: CASSLGGSYASGNTIYF. The rearrangement joins TRBV7-9 to TRBJ1-3, with no clear D. This CDR3 contains 17 residues. Trimming stripped 1 base from V and 0 bases from J, with 13 bases between. CDR1 and CDR2 from the germline V gene are SEHNR and FQNEAQ (reference sequence).

This chain uses TRBV7-9 with TRBJ1-4; TRBD1 matches 7 bases. Germline values: CDR1 SEHNR, CDR2 FQNEAQ (reference sequence). The V gene end was trimmed by 1 base and the J gene end by 4 bases; junction bases not matched to a gene: 3. The CDR3 consists of 15 residues. This CDR3 reads CASSLVTGFNEKLFF. The CDR3 region has the DNA TGTGCCAGCAGCTTAGTGACAGGGTTTAATGAAAAACTGTTTTTT.

V usage is TRBV7-9 and J usage is TRBJ2-2, with D tentatively TRBD1 (6 bases). Trimming took 1 base from V and 6 from J, leaving 15 bases between them. Germline V gene data show CDR1 as SEHNR and CDR2 as FQNEAQ (reference sequence). The CDR3 sequence is 16 residues long. As DNA, the CDR3 is TGTGCCAGCAGCTTAGACACCAGGGGCGGGCCCGGGGAGCTGTTTTTT. Translation: CASSLDTRGGPGELFF.